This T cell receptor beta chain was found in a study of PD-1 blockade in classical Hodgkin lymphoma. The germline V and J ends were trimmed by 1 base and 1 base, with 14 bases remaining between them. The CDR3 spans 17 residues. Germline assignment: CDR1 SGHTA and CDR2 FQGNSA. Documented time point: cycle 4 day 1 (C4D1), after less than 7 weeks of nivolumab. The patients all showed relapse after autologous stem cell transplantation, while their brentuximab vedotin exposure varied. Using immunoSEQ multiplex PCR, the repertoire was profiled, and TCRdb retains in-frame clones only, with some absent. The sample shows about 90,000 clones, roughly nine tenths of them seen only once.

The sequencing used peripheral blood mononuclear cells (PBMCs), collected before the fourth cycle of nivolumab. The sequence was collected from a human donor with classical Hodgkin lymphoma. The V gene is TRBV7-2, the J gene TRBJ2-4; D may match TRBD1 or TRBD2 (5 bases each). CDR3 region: CASSLGPEWGAKNIQYF. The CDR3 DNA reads TGTGCCAGCAGCTTAGGGCCCGAATGGGGGGCCAAAAACATTCAGTACTTC.